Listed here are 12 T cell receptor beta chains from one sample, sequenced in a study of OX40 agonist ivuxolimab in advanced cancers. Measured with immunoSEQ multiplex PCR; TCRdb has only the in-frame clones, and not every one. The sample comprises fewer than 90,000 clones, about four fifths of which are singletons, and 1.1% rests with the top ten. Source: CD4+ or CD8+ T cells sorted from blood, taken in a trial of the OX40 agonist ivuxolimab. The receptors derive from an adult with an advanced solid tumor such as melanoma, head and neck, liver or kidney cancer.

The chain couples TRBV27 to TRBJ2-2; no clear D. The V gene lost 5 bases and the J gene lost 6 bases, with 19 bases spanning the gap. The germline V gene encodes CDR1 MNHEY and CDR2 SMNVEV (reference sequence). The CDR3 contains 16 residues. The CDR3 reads CASSEARQAGAGELFF. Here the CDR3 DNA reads TGTGCCAGCAGTGAAGCGCGGCAGGCAGGCGCCGGGGAGCTGTTTTTT.

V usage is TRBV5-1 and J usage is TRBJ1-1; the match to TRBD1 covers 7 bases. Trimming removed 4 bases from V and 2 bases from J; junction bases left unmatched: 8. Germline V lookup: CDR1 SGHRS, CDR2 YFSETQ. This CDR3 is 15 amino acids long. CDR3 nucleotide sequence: TGCGCCAGCAGCCCCCAGACAGGGACTAACACTGAAGCTTTCTTT. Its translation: CASSPQTGTNTEAFF.

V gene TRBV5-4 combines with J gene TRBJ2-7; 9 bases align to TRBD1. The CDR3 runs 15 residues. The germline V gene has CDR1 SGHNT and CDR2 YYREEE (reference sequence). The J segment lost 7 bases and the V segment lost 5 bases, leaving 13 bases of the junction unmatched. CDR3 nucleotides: TGTGCCAGCAGTCCACAGGGGGCAGGAGCGTGGGAGCAGTACTTC. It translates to CASSPQGAGAWEQYF.

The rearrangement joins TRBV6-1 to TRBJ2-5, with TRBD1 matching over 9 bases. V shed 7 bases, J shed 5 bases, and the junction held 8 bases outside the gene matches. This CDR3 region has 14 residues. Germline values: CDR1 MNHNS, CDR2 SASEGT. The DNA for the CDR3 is TGTGCCAGCAATACAGGGGGCTCGGATGAGACCCAGTACTTC. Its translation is CASNTGGSDETQYF.

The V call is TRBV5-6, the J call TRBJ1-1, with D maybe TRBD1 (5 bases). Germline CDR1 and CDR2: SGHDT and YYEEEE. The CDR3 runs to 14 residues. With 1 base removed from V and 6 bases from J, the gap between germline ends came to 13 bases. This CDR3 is CASSLLQVKSEAFF. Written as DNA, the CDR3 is TGTGCCAGCAGCTTGCTACAGGTGAAGTCTGAAGCTTTCTTT.

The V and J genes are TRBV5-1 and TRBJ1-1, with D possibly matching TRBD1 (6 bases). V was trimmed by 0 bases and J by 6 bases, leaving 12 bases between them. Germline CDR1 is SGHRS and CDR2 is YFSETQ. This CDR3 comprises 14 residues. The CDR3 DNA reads TGCGCCAGCAGCTTGGAGCTGAGGGGGGCTGAAGCTTTCTTT. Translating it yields CASSLELRGAEAFF.

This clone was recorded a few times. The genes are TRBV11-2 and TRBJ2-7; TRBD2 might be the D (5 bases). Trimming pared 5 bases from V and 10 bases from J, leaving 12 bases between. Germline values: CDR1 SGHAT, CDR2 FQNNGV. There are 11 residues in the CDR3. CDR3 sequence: CASSPRTPQYF. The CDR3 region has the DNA TGTGCCAGCAGCCCGCGGACTCCTCAGTACTTC.

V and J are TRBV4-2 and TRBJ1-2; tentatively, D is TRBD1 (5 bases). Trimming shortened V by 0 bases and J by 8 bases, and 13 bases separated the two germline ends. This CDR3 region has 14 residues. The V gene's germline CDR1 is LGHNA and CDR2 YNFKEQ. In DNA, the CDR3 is TGTGCCAGCAGCCAAGAAAAGGGGATCGGGGGCTACACCTTC. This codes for CASSQEKGIGGYTF.

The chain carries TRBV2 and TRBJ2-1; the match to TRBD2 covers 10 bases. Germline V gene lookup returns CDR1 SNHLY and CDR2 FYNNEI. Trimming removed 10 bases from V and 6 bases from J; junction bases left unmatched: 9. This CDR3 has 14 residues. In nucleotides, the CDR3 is TGTGCCACCCAAGGCGTAGCGGGGGGCAATGAGCAGTTCTTC. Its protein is CATQGVAGGNEQFF.

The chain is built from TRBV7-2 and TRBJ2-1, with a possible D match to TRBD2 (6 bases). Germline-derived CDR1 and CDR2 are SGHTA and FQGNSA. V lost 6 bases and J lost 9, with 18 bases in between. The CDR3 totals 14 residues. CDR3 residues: CASSTMGDFSEQFF. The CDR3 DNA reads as TGTGCCAGCAGTACTATGGGGGACTTTAGTGAGCAGTTCTTC.

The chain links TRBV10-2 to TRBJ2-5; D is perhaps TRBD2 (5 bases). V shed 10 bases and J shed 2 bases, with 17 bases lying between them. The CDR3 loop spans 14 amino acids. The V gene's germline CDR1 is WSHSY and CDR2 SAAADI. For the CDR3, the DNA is TGCGCCACCATGGCTACGCGACTACAAGAGACCCAGTACTTC. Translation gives CATMATRLQETQYF.

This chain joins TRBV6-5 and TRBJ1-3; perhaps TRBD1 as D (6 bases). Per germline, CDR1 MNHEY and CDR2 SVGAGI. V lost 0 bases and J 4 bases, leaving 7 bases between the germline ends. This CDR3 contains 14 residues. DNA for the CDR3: TGTGCCAGCAGTTACTCAACAGGGGGAAACACCATATATTTT. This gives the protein CASSYSTGGNTIYF.